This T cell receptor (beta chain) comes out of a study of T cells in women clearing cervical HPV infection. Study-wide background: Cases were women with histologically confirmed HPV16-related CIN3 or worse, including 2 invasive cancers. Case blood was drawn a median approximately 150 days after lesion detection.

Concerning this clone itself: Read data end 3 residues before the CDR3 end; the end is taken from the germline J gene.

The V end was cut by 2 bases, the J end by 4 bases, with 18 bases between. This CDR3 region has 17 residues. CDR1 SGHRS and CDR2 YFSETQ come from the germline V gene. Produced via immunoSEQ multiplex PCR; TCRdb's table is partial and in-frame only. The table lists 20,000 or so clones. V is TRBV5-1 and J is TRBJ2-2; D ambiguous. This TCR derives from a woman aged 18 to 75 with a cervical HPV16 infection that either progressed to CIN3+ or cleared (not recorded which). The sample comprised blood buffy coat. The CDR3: CASSFVSGNSLTGELFF. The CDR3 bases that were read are TGCGCCAGCAGCTTCGTCTCAGGCAACAGCCTCACCGGGGAG.